This is a list of T cell receptor beta chains from one sample in a study of blood T cell repertoires in COVID-19. This table comes from immunoSEQ multiplex PCR, and its TCRdb copy is limited to in-frame clones, with some not included. Found here are about 120,000 clones, around 86% of them singletons; the top ten hold around 4%. The sample consisted of peripheral blood. The receptors derive from a middle-aged man with acute or convalescent COVID-19. Both conserved end residues are part of each CDR3. A D gene is named only where the DNA matches it firmly. A clone size is listed for some rows: how often the clone was seen (once, few, many), or a class if it is expanded.

V gene,D gene,clone size,J gene,CDR3 protein,CDR3 DNA
TRBV30,TRBD1,.,TRBJ2-7,CAWTLGTGTGEQYF,TGTGCCTGGACCTTGGGGACAGGGACTGGCGAGCAGTACTTC
TRBV4-1,TRBD2,.,TRBJ2-4,CASSQEVFRASGRLNIQYF,TGCGCCAGCAGCCAAGAGGTTTTTAGAGCTAGCGGGAGGCTGAACATTCAGTACTTC
TRBV5-1,TRBD1,.,TRBJ1-2,CASSFGGLGTGDGYTF,TGCGCCAGCAGCTTTGGGGGACTTGGGACAGGGGATGGCTACACCTTC
TRBV13,TRBD1,.,TRBJ1-6,CASSLGDRTYSPLHF,TGTGCCAGCAGCTTGGGGGACAGGACCTATTCACCCCTCCACTTT
TRBV27,.,.,TRBJ2-7,CASSSSDGSSSYEQYF,TGTGCCAGCAGTTCCTCGGACGGGAGCAGCTCCTACGAGCAGTACTTC
TRBV14,TRBD1,.,TRBJ1-6,CASSPTVDRVYSPLHF,TGTGCCAGCAGCCCTACCGTGGACAGGGTATATTCACCCCTCCACTTT
TRBV5-6,TRBD1,.,TRBJ1-4,CASSAGGPTNEKLFF,TGTGCCAGCAGCGCAGGGGGGCCAACTAATGAAAAACTGTTTTTT
TRBV9,.,.,TRBJ1-3,CASSRPTQGSGNTIYF,TGTGCCAGCAGCAGACCCACCCAGGGGTCTGGAAACACCATATATTTT
TRBV27,.,.,TRBJ2-1,CASYGQGLLPYNEQFF,TGTGCCAGTTATGGACAGGGACTATTGCCCTACAATGAGCAGTTCTTC
TRBV14,TRBD1,.,TRBJ2-3,CASSHLQFGTDSLGDTQYF,TGTGCCAGCAGCCACTTACAATTCGGGACAGATTCCCTTGGGGATACGCAGTATTTT
TRBV7-9,TRBD1,.,TRBJ1-3,CASSPGQYTAIYF,TGTGCCAGCAGCCCGGGACAGTATACGGCCATATATTTT
TRBV29-1,.,.,TRBJ2-1,CSVEAYLGGRYNEQFF,TGCAGCGTTGAAGCCTACCTCGGGGGTAGGTACAATGAGCAGTTCTTC
TRBV20-1,.,.,TRBJ2-7,CSAGGDYEQYF,TGCAGTGCTGGCGGCGATTACGAGCAGTACTTC
TRBV10-3,TRBD2,.,TRBJ2-1,CAITHGLEGRDEQFF,TGTGCCATCACCCACGGACTAGAGGGCCGGGATGAGCAGTTCTTC
TRBV7-8,.,.,TRBJ1-1,CASSSVRGGNTEAFF,TGTGCCAGCAGCTCGGTGCGGGGAGGGAACACTGAAGCTTTCTTT
TRBV5-1,TRBD2,.,TRBJ2-4,CASSSGGASNIQYF,TGCGCCAGCAGCTCCGGGGGGGCGTCAAACATTCAGTACTTC
TRBV13,.,.,TRBJ1-3,CASSSWTASGNTIYF,TGTGCCAGCAGCTCTTGGACAGCCTCTGGAAACACCATATATTTT
TRBV2,.,.,TRBJ2-4,CASSEVAGVANIQYF,TGTGCCAGCAGTGAAGTGGCAGGGGTCGCAAACATTCAGTACTTC
TRBV3-1/TRBV3-2,.,.,TRBJ1-2,CASSHDKDTYGYTF,TGTGCCAGCAGCCACGATAAAGACACCTATGGCTACACCTTC
TRBV9,TRBD1,few,TRBJ2-7,CASSPGQGYEQYF,TGTGCCAGCAGCCCGGGACAGGGATACGAGCAGTACTTC
TRBV29-1,.,.,TRBJ2-3,CSIQGYTDTQYF,TGCAGCATACAGGGTTACACAGATACGCAGTATTTT
TRBV2,.,.,TRBJ1-6,CASKAGRNSPLHF,TGTGCCAGCAAGGCAGGGAGGAATTCACCCCTCCACTTT
TRBV11-3,.,.,TRBJ2-7,CASSTTTGRVEQYF,TGTGCCAGCAGCACTACGACAGGCAGAGTCGAGCAGTACTTC
TRBV7-2,.,.,TRBJ1-4,CASSLTGSSNEKLFF,TGTGCCAGCAGCTTAACGGGTAGCAGTAATGAAAAACTGTTTTTT
TRBV30,.,.,TRBJ1-2,CAWSSNFRGAGYTF,TGTGCCTGGAGTTCCAACTTCCGGGGGGCTGGCTACACCTTC
TRBV5-1,TRBD1,.,TRBJ1-5,CASSFTGDSNQPQHF,TGCGCCAGCAGCTTCACAGGGGATAGCAATCAGCCCCAGCATTTT
TRBV4-1,.,.,TRBJ2-2,CASSTRGPMGELFF,TGCGCCAGCAGCACCCGCGGCCCCATGGGGGAGCTGTTTTTT
TRBV5-4,.,.,TRBJ1-1,CASSLESQRTEAFF,TGTGCCAGCAGCTTGGAAAGCCAACGGACTGAAGCTTTCTTT
TRBV20-1,.,.,TRBJ1-1,CSARERERAFF,TGCAGTGCTAGAGAACGGGAAAGAGCTTTCTTT
TRBV5-6,.,once,TRBJ1-5,CASSFSGNNQPQHF,TGTGCCAGCAGCTTCTCCGGGAACAATCAGCCCCAGCATTTT
TRBV4-1,TRBD2,.,TRBJ2-1,CASSQEQRELPYNEQFF,TGCGCCAGCAGCCAAGAACAGCGGGAGTTGCCCTACAATGAGCAGTTCTTC
TRBV25-1,TRBD1,.,TRBJ2-1,CASSESGRGLVEQFF,TGTGCCAGCAGTGAAAGCGGCAGGGGGCTGGTGGAGCAGTTCTTC
TRBV6-2/TRBV6-3,TRBD1,.,TRBJ2-3,CASSLRRTGSNTDTQYF,TGTGCCAGCAGCCTTCGTCGGACAGGCTCAAACACAGATACGCAGTATTTT
TRBV6-5,TRBD1,few,TRBJ1-4,CATGTGLTTNEKLFF,TGTGCCACCGGGACAGGGCTTACAACTAATGAAAAACTGTTTTTT
TRBV19,TRBD1,.,TRBJ1-2,CASSMDRAYGYTF,TGTGCCAGTAGTATGGACAGGGCCTATGGCTACACCTTC
TRBV6-4,TRBD1,.,TRBJ2-1,CASSWTGSESEQFF,TGTGCCAGCAGTTGGACAGGGAGTGAGAGTGAGCAGTTCTTC
TRBV6-1,.,.,TRBJ1-1,CASSDRARANTEAFF,TGTGCCAGCAGTGATAGGGCGAGGGCGAACACTGAAGCTTTCTTT
TRBV7-2,.,.,TRBJ2-7,CASSFGTGTYEQYF,TGTGCCAGCAGCTTTGGAACAGGGACCTACGAGCAGTACTTC
TRBV6-1,.,.,TRBJ1-5,CASSEVHGGVGPQHF,TGTGCCAGCAGTGAAGTTCATGGAGGTGTGGGCCCCCAGCATTTT
TRBV7-2,.,.,TRBJ2-7,CASSLDPLRSYEQYF,TGTGCCAGCAGCTTAGACCCCTTGCGCTCCTACGAGCAGTACTTC
TRBV18,.,.,TRBJ1-1,CASSLARTADTEAFF,TGTGCCAGCTCACTCGCCCGGACAGCCGACACTGAAGCTTTCTTT
TRBV18,TRBD1,.,TRBJ1-5,CASSLGTGADQPQHF,TGTGCCAGCTCACTCGGGACAGGCGCCGATCAGCCCCAGCATTTT
TRBV6-5,.,.,TRBJ1-6,CASSQGNSPLHF,TGTGCCAGCAGTCAGGGAAATTCACCCCTCCACTTT
TRBV7-6,TRBD2,.,TRBJ2-2,CASSLIAGVGTGELFF,TGTGCCAGCAGCTTAATAGCGGGAGTAGGAACCGGGGAGCTGTTTTTT
TRBV19,TRBD1,.,TRBJ1-2,CASTLTGDGYTF,TGTGCCAGTACCCTGACAGGGGATGGCTACACCTTC
TRBV5-1,TRBD1,.,TRBJ2-1,CASSTGTGAGNEQFF,TGCGCCAGCAGCACCGGGACAGGGGCGGGTAATGAGCAGTTCTTC
TRBV29-1,.,.,TRBJ1-6,CSVRQGQGSPLHF,TGCAGCGTCCGGCAGGGACAAGGATCACCCCTCCACTTT
TRBV10-3,TRBD1,.,TRBJ1-6,CAISESAQGNSPLHF,TGTGCCATCAGTGAGTCGGCACAGGGGAATTCACCCCTCCACTTT
TRBV6-6,TRBD1,.,TRBJ1-3,CASSLNRGESRNTIYF,TGTGCCAGCAGTTTAAACAGGGGGGAGTCTCGAAACACCATATATTTT
TRBV6-5,.,.,TRBJ2-5,CASSYSRDSLGTQYF,TGTGCCAGCAGTTACTCTCGGGACTCCCTTGGGACCCAGTACTTC
TRBV29-1,TRBD1,.,TRBJ2-7,CSVSRGWEQYF,TGCAGCGTAAGCAGGGGGTGGGAGCAGTACTTC
TRBV19,TRBD2,few,TRBJ2-2,CATRGGWELFF,TGTGCCACCCGGGGGGGCTGGGAGCTGTTTTTT
TRBV7-2,.,.,TRBJ1-5,CASSLGGRNQPQHF,TGTGCCAGCAGCTTAGGAGGGCGCAATCAGCCCCAGCATTTT
TRBV18,.,.,TRBJ2-1,CASSPQRGNNEQFF,TGTGCCAGCTCACCACAACGCGGTAACAATGAGCAGTTCTTC
TRBV18,TRBD1,.,TRBJ1-6,CASSEGTGGNSPLHF,TGTGCCAGCTCAGAAGGGACAGGGGGTAATTCACCCCTCCACTTT
TRBV15,.,.,TRBJ2-3,CATSRGSSAYTQYF,TGTGCCACCAGCAGGGGGAGTAGCGCGTATACGCAGTATTTT
TRBV7-9,.,.,TRBJ2-7,CASSWTGRAEQYF,TGTGCCAGCAGTTGGACAGGGAGGGCCGAGCAGTACTTC